Each of the 30 T cell receptor beta chains below was sequenced from the same sample in a study of blood T cells in healthy people across ages. A J-beta primer mix and a sample-barcoded 5' primer were used in a second PCR of about 7 to 12 cycles. MiXCR was run by TCRdb on the 5' RACE reads, yielding one entry per CDR3 protein. The sample consists of approximately 830,000 distinct CDR3 sequences, around 62% of them appearing once. Sequenced: blood. The source is a man younger than 40 in good health.

This clonotype was observed a few times. V is TRBV27 and J is TRBJ1-2; possibly TRBD1 for D (6 bases). Trimming removed 5 bases from V and 4 bases from J, with 11 bases in between. Germline CDR1 and CDR2: MNHEY and SMNVEV (reference sequence). CDR3 length: 13 amino acids. CDR3 sequence reads: CASSIQGSYGYTF. Here the CDR3 DNA reads TGTGCCAGCAGTATCCAGGGGTCCTATGGCTACACCTTC.

J is TRBJ2-1 and V is TRBV19, with 7 bases lining up with TRBD2. Germline trimming cut 10 bases from V and 6 bases from J; bases unmatched to any gene: 6. The CDR3 is 12 residues long. Per the germline V gene, CDR1 is LNHDA and CDR2 is SQIVND (reference sequence). CDR3: CATRWGGNEQFF. The CDR3 DNA is TGTGCCACCCGGTGGGGGGGCAATGAGCAGTTCTTC.

This rearrangement joins TRBV7-9 to TRBJ2-4, with D possibly TRBD2 on 6 matching bases. In germline, CDR1 is SEHNR, CDR2 FQNEAQ (reference sequence). V dropped 5 bases and J dropped 11 bases, with 13 bases sitting between them. The length of the CDR3 is 12 residues. The CDR3 DNA follows: TGTGCCAGCAGCGCAGGCGGGGACTTTCAGTACTTC. It codes for CASSAGGDFQYF.

DNA for the CDR3: TGTGCCAGCGGCCCAGTGGGGGGCGCAGGTACAGATACGCAGTATTTT. Translated: CASGPVGGAGTDTQYF. The chain combines TRBV7-6 with TRBJ2-3; the D call may be TRBD1 or TRBD2 (6 bases each). V dropped 8 bases and J dropped 3 bases, with 21 bases sitting between them. In germline, CDR1 is SGHVS, CDR2 FNYEAQ. The CDR3 length is 16 residues.

The genes are TRBV9 and TRBJ2-3; TRBD1 matches at 7 bases. V lost 6 bases, J lost 8 bases, and 15 bases stayed unmatched. From germline, CDR1 is SGDLS and CDR2 YYNGEE. The CDR3 sequence is 15 residues long. CDR3 loop: CASTSQGTAPGTQYF. The DNA of the CDR3 is TGTGCCAGCACCAGTCAAGGGACAGCGCCCGGTACGCAGTATTTT.

V and J are TRBV28 and TRBJ2-4; unclear D gene. The ends were cut back, 8 bases at V and 0 bases at J, with 20 bases in the middle. The CDR3 is 17 residues long. Germline CDR1 reads MDHEN; CDR2 reads SYDVKM. CDR3 protein: CASGQEHKTLAKNIQYF. CDR3 in DNA: TGTGCCAGCGGGCAGGAGCATAAAACCTTAGCCAAAAACATTCAGTACTTC. Full variable domain (remainder filled in from reference TRBV28 and TRBJ2-4): DVKVTQSSRYLVKRTGEKVFLECVQDMDHENMFWYRQDPGLGLRLIYFSYDVKMKEKGDIPEGYSVSREKKERFSLILESASTNQTSMYLCASGQEHKTLAKNIQYFGAGTRLSVL.

The chain has TRBV14 and TRBJ2-7; the D gene is possibly TRBD1 (6 bases). This CDR3 spans 13 amino acids. The ends were cut back, 8 bases at V and 2 bases at J, with 13 bases in the middle. Looked up from germline, CDR1 is SGHDN and CDR2 is FVKESK. The CDR3 reads CASDSTGTYEQYF. In DNA form, the CDR3 reads TGTGCCAGCGACTCGACAGGAACCTACGAGCAGTACTTC.

The chain recombines TRBV27 with TRBJ1-1; no clear D. From germline, CDR1 is MNHEY and CDR2 SMNVEV (reference sequence). The CDR3 runs to 14 residues. Trimming cost V 2 bases and J 1 base, with 8 bases left between them. For the CDR3, the DNA is TGTGCCAGCAGTTTAAGGGTTACGAACACTGAAGCTTTCTTT. Amino acids: CASSLRVTNTEAFF.

About this clonotype: Relative to the germline gene, one junction end is altered; a read error may explain this. The rearrangement uses TRBV5-1 and TRBJ1-4, with D hard to call. Germline V gene lookup returns CDR1 SGHRS and CDR2 YFSETQ. This CDR3 spans 15 amino acids. CDR3 sequence: CASSRDSSTNERLFF. The DNA of the CDR3 is TGCGCCAGCAGCCGAGACTCCTCAACTAATGAAAGACTGTTTTTT.

J is TRBJ2-4 and V is TRBV4-3; the match to TRBD1 covers 7 bases. The better agreement between TRBJ2-7 and the DNA end casts doubt on the J call. This CDR3 is 16 amino acids long. Germline assignment: CDR1 LGHNA and CDR2 YSLEER. CDR3 in amino acids: CASSQDPTGIAYEQYF. The CDR3, as DNA: TGCGCCAGCAGCCAAGATCCGACAGGGATCGCCTACGAGCAGTACTTC.

This clonotype was seen a few times. The chain has TRBV12-3 or TRBV12-4 and TRBJ1-4; D perhaps matches TRBD1 (5 bases). V shed 2 bases and J shed 4 bases, with 8 bases lying between them. The CDR3 runs 14 residues. CDR3 sequence (DNA): TGTGCCAGCAGTTTACAGGGATTTAATGAAAAACTGTTTTTT. Its protein product is CASSLQGFNEKLFF.

This clonotype was picked up a small number of times. V gene TRBV9 combines with J gene TRBJ1-6; the D is unclear. Germline values: CDR1 SGDLS, CDR2 YYNGEE. V was pared by 3 bases and J by 7 bases, with 11 bases between. CDR3 length: 14 amino acids. CDR3 DNA: TGTGCCAGCAGCGCGAGGTGGGAAAATTCACCCCTCCACTTT. Amino acids: CASSARWENSPLHF.

This chain uses TRBV7-2 with TRBJ2-3, with TRBD2 matching over 11 bases. V trimming: 5 bases; J trimming: 6 bases; junction bases outside the gene matches: 1. Germline-derived CDR1 and CDR2 are SGHTA and FQGNSA. CDR3 size: 13 residues. The CDR3 reads CASSRTSGDTQYF. Written as DNA, the CDR3 is TGTGCCAGCAGCCGGACTAGCGGGGATACGCAGTATTTT.

The V gene is TRBV4-3, the J gene TRBJ2-1; possibly TRBD1 or TRBD2 for D (5 bases each). CDR3 size: 16 residues. Germline CDR1 is LGHNA and CDR2 is YSLEER. Trimming cost V 1 base and J 4 bases, with 14 bases left between them. This CDR3 reads CASSQGLGAPYNEQFF. The CDR3 DNA reads as TGCGCCAGCAGCCAAGGACTCGGGGCACCATACAATGAGCAGTTCTTC.

The V call is TRBV12-3 or TRBV12-4, the J call TRBJ1-2; 7 bases are shared with TRBD1. V was clipped by 5 bases and J by 7 bases; unmatched bases: 10. CDR3 length: 14 amino acids. CDR3 loop: CASSARRAGGGYTF. The CDR3 DNA reads as TGTGCCAGCAGTGCCAGACGGGCAGGGGGTGGCTACACCTTC.

DNA of the CDR3: TGCGCCAGCAGAATAACAGGGAACTACGAGCAGTACTTC. Translation: CASRITGNYEQYF. The chain employs TRBV5-1 and TRBJ2-7; TRBD1 is a possible D gene (6 bases). The germline CDR1 and CDR2 sequences are SGHRS and YFSETQ. The CDR3 contains 13 residues. Between the trimmed V and J ends, which lost 5 bases and 3 bases, there was a span of 12 bases. Looking up the rest from reference TRBV5-1 and TRBJ2-7 gives the full variable domain: KAGVTQTPRYLIKTRGQQVTLSCSPISGHRSVSWYQQTPGQGLQFLFEYFSETQRNKGNFPGRFSGRQFSNSRSEMNVSTLELGDSALYLCASRITGNYEQYFGPGTRLTVT.

The chain combines TRBV7-8 with TRBJ2-1, with 7 bases identical to TRBD1. The CDR3 sequence is 13 residues long. The ends lost 5 bases at V and 13 bases at J; junction bases unmatched: 11. The germline CDR1 and CDR2 sequences are SGHVS and FQNEAQ. The CDR3 here is CASSTDRARKQFF. The DNA for the CDR3 is TGTGCCAGCAGCACAGACAGGGCGAGAAAACAGTTCTTC.

V is TRBV7-9 and J is TRBJ1-1, with a possible D match to TRBD1 (5 bases). CDR1 and CDR2 (germline): SEHNR, FQNEAQ (reference sequence). There are 12 residues in the CDR3. The V end lost 7 bases, the J end lost 10 bases, and 16 bases lay between the germline ends. CDR3 nucleotide sequence: TGTGCCAGCAACCCTGGGGGAGATACAGCTTTCTTT. Amino acids: CASNPGGDTAFF.

This clonotype was detected only once. The chain is built from TRBV7-2 and TRBJ2-3; 9 bases map to TRBD2. With V trimmed by 7 bases and J by 3 bases, 8 bases remained unmatched. The CDR3 contains 15 residues. CDR1 is SGHTA and CDR2 is FQGNSA in the germline V gene. This CDR3 reads CASKGRGGLTDTQYF. CDR3 nucleotides: TGTGCCAGCAAGGGGCGGGGGGGCCTAACAGATACGCAGTATTTT.

CDR3 sequence: CASSQDQGGVYEQYF. DNA of the CDR3: TGTGCCAGCAGCCAAGATCAGGGGGGCGTCTACGAGCAGTACTTC. The V call is TRBV4-2, the J call TRBJ2-7; tentatively, D is TRBD1 (7 bases). Trimming took off 0 bases at V and 3 bases at J, with 12 bases between the two ends. The CDR3 totals 15 residues. Germline V gene lookup returns CDR1 LGHNA and CDR2 YNFKEQ.

The chain joins TRBV20-1 to TRBJ2-1, with no clear D. In germline, CDR1 is DFQATT, CDR2 SNEGSKA (reference sequence). This CDR3 comprises 12 residues. Deletions cut 4 bases from V and 6 bases from J, with 10 bases between. The DNA for the CDR3 is TGCAGTGCTAAGTCTCTCCTCAATGAGCAGTTCTTC. Its translation is CSAKSLLNEQFF.

The chain couples TRBV28 to TRBJ2-1; TRBD1 matches 9 bases. The CDR3 sequence is 15 residues long. V dropped 3 bases and J dropped 4; count of bases not matched to a gene: 4. Germline lookup yields CDR1 MDHEN and CDR2 SYDVKM. This CDR3 is CASSFWGQGYNEQFF. For the CDR3, the DNA is TGTGCCAGCAGTTTCTGGGGACAGGGATACAATGAGCAGTTCTTC.

The rearrangement links TRBV6-5 to TRBJ1-1, with D unclear. The CDR3 has 14 residues. Germline CDR1 reads MNHEY; CDR2 reads SVGAGI. The V end lost 0 bases, the J end lost 1 base, and 6 bases lay between the germline ends. The CDR3 spells CASSYSSWNTEAFF. The CDR3, as DNA: TGTGCCAGCAGTTACTCATCGTGGAACACTGAAGCTTTCTTT.

The chain recombines TRBV28 with TRBJ2-3; tentative D call: TRBD1 (5 bases). The CDR3 extends over 15 amino acids. Between the trimmed V and J ends, which lost 1 base and 5 bases, there was a span of 13 bases. Germline CDR1 reads MDHEN; CDR2 reads SYDVKM. Here the CDR3 reads CASSLYTGKEDTQYF. The CDR3, as DNA: TGTGCCAGCAGTTTATATACAGGAAAGGAAGATACGCAGTATTTT.

This chain links TRBV6-2 or TRBV6-3 with TRBJ2-1; TRBD2 aligns across 12 bases. Germline CDR1 is MNHEY and CDR2 is SVGEGT. V trimming: 4 bases; J trimming: 9 bases; junction bases outside the gene matches: 13. The CDR3 sequence is 17 residues long. The CDR3 reads CASSFSSGRASLGEQFF. For the CDR3, the DNA is TGTGCCAGCAGTTTCTCTAGCGGGAGGGCCAGTTTAGGTGAGCAGTTCTTC.

The genes are TRBV7-8 and TRBJ2-3; 7 positions agree with TRBD1. Germline loops: CDR1 SGHVS, CDR2 FQNEAQ. CDR3 length: 15 amino acids. J was trimmed by 2 bases and V by 2 bases; bases with no gene match: 4. CDR3 sequence (DNA): TGTGCCAGCAGCTTATGGACAGGACACACAGATACGCAGTATTTT. Its protein product is CASSLWTGHTDTQYF.

This clonotype was recorded many times. At one end, the junction sequence differs from germline, possibly due to a read error. The rearrangement links TRBV5-1 to TRBJ1-1; D remains unclear. The CDR3 runs 14 residues. Germline V gene sequence: CDR1 SGHRS, CDR2 YFSETQ. The DNA of the CDR3 is TGTGCCAGCAGCTTAGGAGGCCTGGACACTGAAGCTTTCTTT. It specifies CASSLGGLDTEAFF. The whole variable domain, filled in from reference TRBV5-1 and TRBJ1-1, reads KAGVTQTPRYLIKTRGQQVTLSCSPISGHRSVSWYQQTPGQGLQFLFEYFSETQRNKGNFPGRFSGRQFSNSRSEMNVSTLELGDSALYLCASSLGGLDTEAFFGQGTRLTVV.

J is TRBJ2-2 and V is TRBV7-3, with 11 bases aligning to TRBD2. Looked up from germline, CDR1 is SGHTA and CDR2 is FQGTGA. The CDR3 has 16 amino acids. V gave up 2 bases and J gave up 1 base; unmatched junction bases: 0. For the CDR3, the DNA is TGTGCCAGCAGCTTACTAGCGGGGGGGAACACCGGGGAGCTGTTTTTT. Translating gives CASSLLAGGNTGELFF.

V and J are TRBV7-3 and TRBJ2-1; 7 bases are a match to TRBD2. The germline V gene has CDR1 SGHTA and CDR2 FQGTGA. The V gene end was trimmed by 3 bases and the J gene end by 6 bases; junction bases not matched to a gene: 8. The CDR3 runs to 15 residues. CDR3 in DNA: TGTGCCAGCAGCTTGTCCGGGAGCGGGGCCAATGAGCAGTTCTTC. It specifies CASSLSGSGANEQFF.

V gene TRBV6-2 or TRBV6-3 combines with J gene TRBJ2-7, with 9 bases that match TRBD1. V dropped 6 bases and J dropped 2; count of bases not matched to a gene: 5. The CDR3 sequence is 14 residues long. The germline gives CDR1 MNHEY, CDR2 SVGEGT. As DNA, the CDR3 is TGTGCCAGCAGATCGGGACAGGGACCCTACGAGCAGTACTTC. Translating gives CASRSGQGPYEQYF.